A selection of T cell receptor beta chains follows, all from one sample in a study of identical twins. TCRdb re-derived calls from the 5' RACE reads in MiXCR, one entry per CDR3 protein. The sample has about 900,000 distinct CDR3 sequences, roughly an eighth seen once. These same data were also listed under a study on yellow fever vaccine responses in identical twins.

The sequenced sample consisted of PBMCs. Source of these receptors: a young woman in good health. Both conserved end residues are part of each CDR3. The D gene is left open where the match is weak. Clone size is not always given. Where it is, it says once, few, many or a class for expanded clones.

d_gene	v_gene	abundance	len	j_gene	CDR3aa	CDR3nt
-	TRBV10-3	-	17	TRBJ2-1	CAISDPPGGISYNEQFF	TGTGCCATCAGTGACCCTCCGGGCGGGATCTCCTACAATGAGCAGTTCTTC
TRBD1	TRBV7-7	-	13	TRBJ1-2	CASSSGTDYGYTF	TGTGCCAGCAGCTCCGGGACAGACTATGGCTACACCTTC
-	TRBV6-1	-	15	TRBJ2-3	CASSEGYLNTDTQYF	TGTGCCAGCAGTGAAGGCTACCTCAACACAGATACGCAGTATTTT
-	TRBV20-1	-	14	TRBJ2-3	CSANLGQFTDTQYF	TGCAGTGCCAATCTGGGGCAGTTCACAGATACGCAGTATTTT
-	TRBV2	few	15	TRBJ1-6	CASSATPGQNSPLHF	TGTGCCAGCAGCGCTACTCCCGGACAGAATTCACCCCTCCACTTT
-	TRBV4-1	-	16	TRBJ2-3	CASSQPTRQIQDTQYF	TGCGCCAGCAGCCAACCGACTAGACAAATACAAGATACGCAGTATTTT
-	TRBV12-5	few	12	TRBJ2-3	CASAQGSDTQYF	TGTGCTAGTGCGCAGGGATCAGATACGCAGTATTTT
TRBD2	TRBV10-1	few	13	TRBJ2-3	CASSTGLADTQYF	TGCGCCAGCAGTACGGGACTAGCGGATACGCAGTATTTT
-	TRBV18	-	13	TRBJ2-1	CASSPPSRDEQFF	TGTGCCAGCTCACCACCGAGCCGGGATGAGCAGTTCTTC
-	TRBV24-1	-	15	TRBJ2-3	CATSARSISSDTQYF	TGTGCCACCAGTGCAAGGTCCATTAGCTCAGATACGCAGTATTTT
-	TRBV10-3	many	14	TRBJ1-5	CAISGGVGNQPQHF	TGTGCCATCAGTGGAGGGGTGGGCAATCAGCCCCAGCATTTT
TRBD1	TRBV7-9	-	15	TRBJ1-4	CASSSRGQGGEKLFF	TGTGCCAGCAGCTCTAGGGGACAGGGAGGAGAAAAACTGTTTTTT
-	TRBV20-1	-	13	TRBJ2-3	CSALPDITDTEYF	TGCAGTGCCTTACCGGACATCACAGATACGGAGTATTTT
TRBD2	TRBV12-3/TRBV12-4	-	16	TRBJ2-2	CASSFISGWNTGELFF	TGTGCCAGCAGTTTTATTAGCGGGTGGAACACCGGGGAGCTGTTTTTT
-	TRBV20-1	few	15	TRBJ1-2	CSARDLGAANYGYTF	TGCAGTGCTAGAGATTTGGGGGCGGCTAACTATGGCTACACCTTC